These T cell receptor beta chains were read from a single sample in a study of a mutant IDH1 vaccine in newly diagnosed glioma. The table came from immunoSEQ multiplex PCR; TCRdb's copy has only in-frame clones and leaves some out. The sample yields about 42,000 clones, roughly 85% seen once. These TCRs are of unknown antigen specificity. This specimen was PBMCs, taken from a glioma patient whose treatment included an IDH1 peptide vaccine. The receptors come from a middle-aged man with glioma. The CDR3 runs from the conserved cysteine through the conserved F or W. A D gene is named only where the DNA matches it firmly. Not all rows give a size; the values are once, few, many and, for expanded clones, a class.

D gene	V gene	J gene	clone size	CDR3 DNA	CDR3 protein
.	TRBV2	TRBJ2-7	.	TGTGCCAGCAGTGAAGCCCGACAGTACCTCTACGAGCAGTACTTC	CASSEARQYLYEQYF
.	TRBV4-1	TRBJ1-4	.	TGCGCCAGCAGCCAAGGCCTAGGGGGTTCTTCGAGTGAAAAACTGTTTTTT	CASSQGLGGSSSEKLFF
.	TRBV25-1	TRBJ2-5	.	TGTGCCAGCAGTGAAATTTACGGGGTCCAAGAGACCCAGTACTTC	CASSEIYGVQETQYF
.	TRBV7-2	TRBJ2-7	.	TGTGCCAGCAGCTCACCCCCGGGGGAGCAGTACTTC	CASSSPPGEQYF
.	TRBV7-9	TRBJ2-3	.	TGTGCCAGCAGAAAGCCTACTAGTTTAGGCACAGATACGCAGTATTTT	CASRKPTSLGTDTQYF
.	TRBV29-1	TRBJ2-3	.	TGCAGCGCCCTCCTGGGGGATACGCAGTATTTT	CSALLGDTQYF
TRBD1	TRBV5-1	TRBJ2-7	.	TGCGCCAGCAGCGAGATCGGACAGGGAGGCGAGCAGTACTTC	CASSEIGQGGEQYF
.	TRBV27	TRBJ2-6	.	TGTGCCAGCAGACTACAGGGAAGTCCCTCTGGGGCCAACGTCCTGACTTTC	CASRLQGSPSGANVLTF
.	TRBV18	TRBJ1-2	once	TGTGCCAGCTCTCCTCTCCGGGGGCCAAAAACCTATGGCTACACCTTC	CASSPLRGPKTYGYTF
TRBD1	TRBV7-3	TRBJ2-7	.	TGTGCCAGCAGCCAAGACAGGGGGACGGGTTACGAGCAGTACTTC	CASSQDRGTGYEQYF
TRBD1	TRBV5-8	TRBJ1-4	.	TGTGCCAGCAGCTCGGGACAGCGCATAAATGAAAAACTGTTTTTT	CASSSGQRINEKLFF
TRBD2	TRBV5-1	TRBJ2-1	.	TGCGCCAGCAGCCTCCCGGCACTAGCGGATTCCAATGAGCAGTTCTTC	CASSLPALADSNEQFF
.	TRBV21-1	TRBJ1-5	.	TGTGCCAGCCGGTGGGTAAGCAATCAGCCCCAGCATTTT	CASRWVSNQPQHF
TRBD2	TRBV5-6	TRBJ2-5	.	TGTGCCAGCAGCCCTCGTTTTAGCGGGAGTTTAGAGACCCAGTACTTC	CASSPRFSGSLETQYF
.	TRBV7-6	TRBJ2-2	.	TGTGCCAGCAGCTTCACCGGGGAGCTGTTTTTT	CASSFTGELFF
.	TRBV7-2	TRBJ2-2	.	TGTGCCAGCAGCTTAGGAGCGGGCCCCGGGGAGCTGTTTTTT	CASSLGAGPGELFF
TRBD2	TRBV5-5	TRBJ2-7	.	TGTGCCAGCAGCTTCGAGCGGGAGGTCCCCTACGAGCAGTACTTC	CASSFEREVPYEQYF
.	TRBV5-1	TRBJ2-1	once	TGCGCCAGCAGCTCCCGGACCCTAGGCAATGAGCAGTTCTTC	CASSSRTLGNEQFF
TRBD1	TRBV7-8	TRBJ2-7	.	TGTGCCAGCAGCACAGGGACAGTAAGGCCCCTGGAGCAGTACTTC	CASSTGTVRPLEQYF
.	TRBV5-1	TRBJ2-2	.	TGCGCCAGCAGCCGAGCGGACTGGAACACCGGGGAGCTGTTTTTT	CASSRADWNTGELFF
.	TRBV6-1	TRBJ1-4	.	TGTGCCAGCAGTGAAGCGTGGTTTAGGGGGTCTGAAAAACTGTTTTTT	CASSEAWFRGSEKLFF
.	TRBV27	TRBJ2-1	.	TGTGCCAGCAGTTTATCGAGGGACAACCAAGAGCAGTTCTTC	CASSLSRDNQEQFF
TRBD1	TRBV7-2	TRBJ1-2	.	TGTGCCAGCAGCTTAGTTTTGGGACAGGGCAGCAGTGGCTACACCTTC	CASSLVLGQGSSGYTF
.	TRBV27	TRBJ2-5	.	TGTGCCAGCAGAGCTAGAGCGGGCAGATGGGAGACCCAGTACTTC	CASRARAGRWETQYF
.	TRBV28	TRBJ2-7	.	TGTGCCAGCAGCCTCGACCCTAACTCCTACGAGCAGTACTTC	CASSLDPNSYEQYF
.	TRBV6-1	TRBJ2-7	.	TGTGCCAGCACTTTACACTACGAGCAGTACTTC	CASTLHYEQYF
TRBD2	TRBV19	TRBJ2-2	once	TGTGCCACCCCACTCCTGATAGCGGGAGCCGCCGGGGAGCTGTTTTTT	CATPLLIAGAAGELFF
TRBD2	TRBV5-5	TRBJ2-7	.	TGTGCCAGCAGCCCCCTCGCCGGGACTAGTAGGTACGAGCAGTACTTC	CASSPLAGTSRYEQYF
.	TRBV7-2	TRBJ1-6	.	TGTGCCAGCAGCCCACCGGGGTCGGCACCGAGTTTGTCACCCCTCCACTTT	CASSPPGSAPSLSPLHF
TRBD1	TRBV7-9	TRBJ2-3	.	TGTGCCAGCAGCTCCTCACCGGGACAGGGGTTGGCGGATACGCAGTATTTT	CASSSSPGQGLADTQYF
TRBD2	TRBV7-9	TRBJ2-2	.	TGTGCCAGCAGCCCCCCCAGGACTAGCGGGCCGAACACCGGGGAGCTGTTTTTT	CASSPPRTSGPNTGELFF
TRBD1	TRBV19	TRBJ1-1	.	TGTGCCAGTAGCACAAGAAAGGCAGGGGGCCGGTACACTGAAGCTTTCTTT	CASSTRKAGGRYTEAFF
.	TRBV7-9	TRBJ2-5	.	TGTGCCAGCAGTCAACTCTCCTCCGCCCAAGAGACCCAGTACTTC	CASSQLSSAQETQYF
.	TRBV7-3	TRBJ2-5	.	TGTGCCAGCAGCTTAGGGAGTGGGGTCCCCCAAGAGACCCAGTACTTC	CASSLGSGVPQETQYF
TRBD1	TRBV10-3	TRBJ2-7	.	TGTGCCATCGCAGGGACAGGGGACCGCTCCTACGAGCAGTACTTC	CAIAGTGDRSYEQYF
.	TRBV7-6	TRBJ2-3	.	TGTGCCAGCACCAACCCACTGGGTACGCAGTATTTT	CASTNPLGTQYF
TRBD1	TRBV6-6	TRBJ2-5	once	TGTGCCAGCAGTCCGGGACAGGGGTTTCTAGAGACCCAGTACTTC	CASSPGQGFLETQYF
.	TRBV14	TRBJ1-4	.	TGTGCCAGCACTGGGCCAACTAATGAAAAACTGTTTTTT	CASTGPTNEKLFF
.	TRBV4-1	TRBJ2-3	.	TGCGCCAGCAGCCAAGCCGCTAGCACAGATACGCAGTATTTT	CASSQAASTDTQYF
TRBD1	TRBV29-1	TRBJ1-1	few	TGCAGCGTTGGACAGGGGATAAAGACTGAAGCTTTCTTT	CSVGQGIKTEAFF
.	TRBV29-1	TRBJ2-5	.	TGCAGCGCCCAAGATAGCGCCGGGGAGGAGACCCAGTACTTC	CSAQDSAGEETQYF
.	TRBV2	TRBJ2-7	.	TGTGCCAGTCAGATCGCCTACGAGCAGTACTTC	CASQIAYEQYF
.	TRBV19	TRBJ1-5	few	TGTGCCAGTAGCCCCCGGGGGGATAGCAATCAGCCCCAGCATTTT	CASSPRGDSNQPQHF
TRBD1	TRBV5-6	TRBJ2-1	.	TGTGCCAGCAGCTTGCCTGAAACAGGGGGCGTTAAGTTCTTC	CASSLPETGGVKFF
.	TRBV5-6	TRBJ2-7	.	TGTGCCAGCAGCTTGATTTTGGAAGCCCGTCCCTACGAGCAGTACTTC	CASSLILEARPYEQYF
.	TRBV5-1	TRBJ1-5	.	TGCGCCAGCAGCTTGGGGGAAGGGGATAGCAATCAGCCCCAGCATTTT	CASSLGEGDSNQPQHF
TRBD1	TRBV19	TRBJ2-7	.	TGTGCCAGTAGTATGGGGACAGCTAAGTACTTC	CASSMGTAKYF
.	TRBV7-8	TRBJ1-2	.	TGTGCGGTTGGAAACTATGGCTACACCTTC	CAVGNYGYTF
.	TRBV2	TRBJ1-1	few	TGTGCCAGCACCCAGCTGAGGGGAGCTTTCTTT	CASTQLRGAFF
TRBD1	TRBV27	TRBJ1-5	.	TGTGCCAGCAGTTTAACCACAACAGGGGGTAGGAGCAATCAGCCCCAGCATTTT	CASSLTTTGGRSNQPQHF
TRBD1	TRBV5-5	TRBJ2-6	.	TGTGCCAGCAGCCCGGGGACAGGGGGTGCTGGGGCCAACGTCCTGACTTTC	CASSPGTGGAGANVLTF
.	TRBV5-1	TRBJ2-5	.	TGCGCCAGCAGCTCCCCTACAGGGAAAGAGACCCAGTACTTC	CASSSPTGKETQYF
.	TRBV7-9	TRBJ2-5	.	TGTGCCAGCAGCTTATGGGGGGGTCGGGGGCGCGAGACCCAGTACTTC	CASSLWGGRGRETQYF
.	TRBV5-1	TRBJ2-6	.	TGCGCCAGCAGCCACCTAAATGACAGGACGGGGGCCAACGTCCTGACTTTC	CASSHLNDRTGANVLTF
.	TRBV2	TRBJ2-5	.	TGTGCCACCCCCGAAGGGCTTGGGGGAGAGACCCAGTACTTC	CATPEGLGGETQYF